This T cell receptor beta chain appears in the sequencing data of a study of T cell responses to AZD1222 COVID-19 vaccine. A note on this clone: Its target is not known.

Study-wide results and limits: The donor group comprised mostly white British people and more females; the analysis possibly underestimated clonal diversity. Repertoires were obtained solely post-peak T cell response. Spike-specific TCRs gained breadth and depth after people received two AZD1222 doses.

Sequencing used immunoSEQ multiplex PCR; TCRdb keeps in-frame clones, though not all of them. Seen here are approximately 61,000 clones, 81% observed once, and the top ten hold 20% to 30%. CDR3 length: 14 residues. Trimming pared 2 bases from V and 0 bases from J, leaving 5 bases between. The germline V gene encodes CDR1 MDHEN and CDR2 SYDVKM. Here the sequenced sample was peripheral blood, taken 28 days after the second AZD1222 dose. This receptor was identified in an adult who received the AZD1222 COVID-19 vaccine. The gene calls are TRBV28 and TRBJ1-5; no reliable D call. The chain's CDR3 is CASSLLNSNQPQHF. The CDR3 bases are TGTGCCAGCAGTTTACTGAATAGCAATCAGCCCCAGCATTTT.